The 10 T cell receptor beta chains given below trace back to one sample, sequenced in a study of blood T cell repertoires in COVID-19. Assay: immunoSEQ multiplex PCR; the TCRdb copy retains only in-frame clones and omits some. The table lists 250,000 or so clones, around four fifths of them singletons. Material for sequencing was peripheral blood. These receptors all come from a man aged 55-75 years with acute or convalescent COVID-19.

The rearrangement joins TRBV3-1 (or the pseudogene TRBV3-2) to TRBJ2-4, with a weak D call TRBD1 (6 bases). The CDR3 consists of 17 residues. Germline CDR1 reads LGHDT; CDR2 reads YNNKEL (reference sequence). V was cut by 3 bases and J by 0 bases, with 15 bases left in between. The CDR3 reads CASSHSDRTLAKNIQYF. The CDR3 nucleotides read TGTGCCAGCAGCCATTCTGACAGGACCTTAGCCAAAAACATTCAGTACTTC.

CDR3 nucleotide sequence: TGTGCCAGCAGTTACTCTCGGGTCCACGAGCAGTACTTC. This codes for CASSYSRVHEQYF. V is TRBV6-2 or TRBV6-3 and J is TRBJ2-7; D gene ambiguous. This CDR3 spans 13 amino acids. Germline CDR1 and CDR2: MNHEY and SVGEGT. The ends were cut back, 0 bases at V and 5 bases at J, with 8 bases in the middle.

The rearrangement joins TRBV7-2 to TRBJ2-7; tentative D call: TRBD1 (5 bases). The V gene lost 1 base and the J gene lost 0 bases, with 10 bases spanning the gap. CDR1 SGHTA and CDR2 FQGNSA come from the germline V gene. This CDR3 region has 15 residues. CDR3 sequence reads: CASSLGPGHSYEQYF. CDR3 DNA: TGTGCCAGCAGCTTAGGCCCTGGACACTCCTACGAGCAGTACTTC.

The chain couples TRBV27 to TRBJ2-3; no firm D call. This CDR3 contains 14 residues. Looked up from germline, CDR1 is MNHEY and CDR2 is SMNVEV (reference sequence). V lost 7 bases to trimming and J lost 3 bases, with 14 bases between them. The CDR3 protein is CASTPTPGTDTQYF. CDR3 coding DNA: TGTGCCAGCACCCCGACACCTGGAACAGATACGCAGTATTTT.

The gene calls are TRBV18 and TRBJ2-7, with 7 bases identical to TRBD2. This CDR3 has 15 amino acids. Trimming took 2 bases from V and 2 from J; bases not matched to a gene: 6. The germline gives CDR1 KGHSH, CDR2 LQKENI. CDR3 sequence (DNA): TGTGCCAGCTCACCAGCGTGGGGGGGGACCTACGAGCAGTACTTC. The encoded protein is CASSPAWGGTYEQYF.

The J gene is TRBJ1-2, the V gene TRBV19; D is perhaps TRBD1 (5 bases). Germline values: CDR1 LNHDA, CDR2 SQIVND (reference sequence). Between the trimmed V and J ends, which lost 5 bases and 5 bases, there was a span of 12 bases. This CDR3 contains 13 residues. This chain's CDR3 is CASSLDIFYGYTF. The DNA for the CDR3 is TGTGCCAGTAGTTTGGACATTTTTTATGGCTACACCTTC.

The chain couples TRBV28 to TRBJ2-7; tentative D call: TRBD1 (5 bases). Germline values: CDR1 MDHEN, CDR2 SYDVKM. This CDR3 is 14 amino acids long. V was pared by 5 bases and J by 4 bases, with 15 bases between. In DNA, the CDR3 is TGTGCCAGCAGTGCCCCACCAGGGTTTTACGAGCAGTACTTC. Its protein product is CASSAPPGFYEQYF.

This clone was observed once. V is TRBV14 and J is TRBJ2-7; D perhaps matches TRBD2 (5 bases). CDR3 length: 15 amino acids. CDR1 and CDR2 (germline): SGHDN, FVKESK. Trimming left V 3 bases short and J 2 bases short, with 14 bases between. The CDR3 region has the DNA TGTGCCAGCAGCCATGACGACGGGAAAACCTACGAGCAGTACTTC. Protein: CASSHDDGKTYEQYF. The full variable domain, completed using reference TRBV14 and TRBJ2-7, is EAGVTQFPSHSVIEKGQTVTLRCDPISGHDNLYWYRRVMGKEIKFLLHFVKESKQDESGMPNNRFLAERTGGTYSTLKVQPAELEDSGVYFCASSHDDGKTYEQYFGPGTRLTVT.

V and J are TRBV5-6 and TRBJ1-4; D is ambiguous. Germline CDR1 SGHDT, CDR2 YYEEEE. Deletions cut 0 bases from V and 8 bases from J, with 5 bases between. The CDR3 extends over 12 amino acids. The CDR3 region has the DNA TGTGCCAGCAGCTTGGGGAGGGAAAAACTGTTTTTT. Translating it yields CASSLGREKLFF.

The J gene is TRBJ1-6, the V gene TRBV4-1, with TRBD1 matching 8 bases. Germline CDR1 is MGHRA and CDR2 is YSYEKL. J lost 7 bases, V lost 7 bases, and 6 bases had no gene match. This CDR3 region has 14 residues. The CDR3 bases are TGCGCCAGCATGGAGACAGGGGCAAATTCACCCCTCCACTTT. Residues: CASMETGANSPLHF.